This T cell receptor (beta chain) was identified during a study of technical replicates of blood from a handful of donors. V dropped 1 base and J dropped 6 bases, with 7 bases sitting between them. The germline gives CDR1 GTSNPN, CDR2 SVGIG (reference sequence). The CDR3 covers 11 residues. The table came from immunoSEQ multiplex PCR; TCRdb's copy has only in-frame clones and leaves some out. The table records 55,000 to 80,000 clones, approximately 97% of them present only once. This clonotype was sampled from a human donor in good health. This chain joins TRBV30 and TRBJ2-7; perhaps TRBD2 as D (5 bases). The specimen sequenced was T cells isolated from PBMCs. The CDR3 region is CAWSEGSEQYF. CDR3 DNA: TGTGCCTGGAGTGAAGGGAGCGAGCAGTACTTC. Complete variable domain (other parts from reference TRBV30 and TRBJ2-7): SQTIHQWPATLVQPVGSPLSLECTVEGTSNPNLYWYRQAAGRGLQLLFYSVGIGQISSEVPQNLSASRPQDRQFILSSKKLLLSDSGFYLCAWSEGSEQYFGPGTRLTVT.